These 24 T cell receptor beta chains came from one sample sequenced in a study of shared clonotypes between healthy human individuals. Some clones are missing from TCRdb's copy, which holds only in-frame ones; the method was immunoSEQ multiplex PCR. The table has about 700,000 clones, about 74% seen once; the top ten hold approximately 1.7%. Sequencing was carried out using memory CD4+ T cells sorted from blood. Subset noted: CD45RA-negative fraction. The source is a woman aged 25 to 39 in good health.

The chain couples TRBV13 to TRBJ2-3; tentatively, D is TRBD2 (5 bases). V dropped 0 bases and J dropped 4 bases, with 11 bases sitting between them. Germline CDR1 PRHDT, CDR2 FYEKMQ (reference sequence). This CDR3 region has 15 residues. In DNA, the CDR3 is TGTGCCAGCAGCTTAGGCCGAAAGGGAGCAGATACGCAGTATTTT. It encodes CASSLGRKGADTQYF.

As for this clone: Mismatch with germline at one junction end may stem from a read error. The chain is built from TRBV7-2 and TRBJ2-7; TRBD2 matches 9 bases. The CDR3 length is 14 residues. CDR1 SGHTA and CDR2 FQGNSA come from the germline V gene. CDR3 loop: CASSLAGVMGEQYF. In DNA, the CDR3 is TGTGCCAGCAGTTTAGCGGGAGTGATGGGCGAGCAGTACTTC.

CDR3 sequence (DNA): TGTGCCAGTAGTCCCCAGGGGCAGGATGATCAGCCCCAGCATTTT. Its translation: CASSPQGQDDQPQHF. The chain employs TRBV19 and TRBJ1-5, with a tentative D call TRBD1 (6 bases). Trimming pared 5 bases from V and 5 bases from J, leaving 16 bases between. Per germline, CDR1 LNHDA and CDR2 SQIVND (reference sequence). This CDR3 region has 15 residues.

The table lists this clone with many counts. This rearrangement joins TRBV19 to TRBJ2-7, with a weak D call TRBD1 (6 bases). The CDR3 contains 13 residues. Deletions cut 4 bases from V and 3 bases from J, with 10 bases between. The germline gives CDR1 LNHDA, CDR2 SQIVND (reference sequence). The CDR3 region has the DNA TGTGCCAGTAGTAACAGGGTGGACTACGAGCAGTACTTC. Protein sequence: CASSNRVDYEQYF.

The chain is built from TRBV6-1 and TRBJ2-7; TRBD1 matches 9 bases. CDR1 is MNHNS, CDR2 SASEGT, per germline. There are 17 residues in the CDR3. Germline trimming cut 3 bases from V and 3 bases from J; bases unmatched to any gene: 12. The CDR3 DNA reads as TGTGCCAGCAGTGACGAGACAGGGGGTTTCGGGATCTACGAGCAGTACTTC. Amino acid sequence: CASSDETGGFGIYEQYF.

This clone was observed a single time. V usage is TRBV6-1 and J usage is TRBJ1-2; 7 positions match TRBD1. The ends lost 4 bases at V and 2 bases at J; junction bases unmatched: 7. Germline V gene sequence: CDR1 MNHNS, CDR2 SASEGT. This CDR3 spans 15 amino acids. The DNA of the CDR3 is TGTGCCAGCAGTGGGACGGACAGGATCAACTATGGCTACACCTTC. It is translated as CASSGTDRINYGYTF.

This chain uses TRBV7-7 with TRBJ1-4, with TRBD1 identical over 7 bases. The J segment lost 7 bases and the V segment lost 1 base, leaving 6 bases of the junction unmatched. This CDR3 spans 15 amino acids. CDR1 and CDR2 from the germline V gene are SSHAT and FNYEAQ (reference sequence). CDR3 sequence reads: CASSLGQGEGEKLFF. CDR3 coding DNA: TGTGCCAGCAGCTTAGGACAGGGAGAAGGTGAAAAACTGTTTTTT.

This clone was counted only a few times. The V call is TRBV19, the J call TRBJ2-7, with 11 bases fitting TRBD2. The CDR3 totals 13 residues. CDR1 and CDR2 (germline): LNHDA, SQIVND (reference sequence). The J segment lost 3 bases and the V segment lost 9 bases, leaving 4 bases of the junction unmatched. CDR3 sequence (DNA): TGTGCCAGCGGGACTAGCGGACGCTACGAGCAGTACTTC. Translating it yields CASGTSGRYEQYF.

The V call is TRBV4-1, the J call TRBJ1-2; no firm D call. This CDR3 spans 15 amino acids. From germline, CDR1 is MGHRA and CDR2 YSYEKL. Trimming removed 1 base at V and 0 bases at J, with 9 bases between. The chain's CDR3 is CASSQGPVPNYGYTF. The CDR3 nucleotides read TGCGCCAGCAGCCAAGGACCTGTGCCTAACTATGGCTACACCTTC.

J is TRBJ1-5 and V is TRBV6-5; a possible D gene is TRBD1 (6 bases). CDR3 size: 13 residues. Germline CDR1 is MNHEY and CDR2 is SVGAGI. The V end lost 6 bases, the J end lost 6 bases, and 12 bases lay between the germline ends. DNA for the CDR3: TGTGCCAGCAGAGGGGGGCATGGTCAGCCCCAGCATTTT. It codes for CASRGGHGQPQHF.

This clone was seen only a few times. This chain links TRBV5-4 with TRBJ2-1, with 9 bases matching TRBD2. The CDR3 contains 15 residues. Trimming at V came to 4 bases and at J to 3 bases, leaving 5 bases not matched to a gene. CDR1 SGHNT and CDR2 YYREEE come from the germline V gene (reference sequence). CDR3 coding DNA: TGTGCCAGCAGCACGGGACTAGCCGACTACAATGAGCAGTTCTTC. Translated, it gives CASSTGLADYNEQFF.

The chain employs TRBV15 and TRBJ1-1; weak D call: TRBD1 (5 bases). Germline assignment: CDR1 LNHNV and CDR2 YYDKDF (reference sequence). The CDR3 length is 14 residues. V was pared by 1 base and J by 3 bases, with 9 bases between. Here the CDR3 DNA reads TGTGCCACCAGCAGAGGGGACGCGCACACTGAAGCTTTCTTT. Translated, it gives CATSRGDAHTEAFF. Looking up the rest from reference TRBV15 and TRBJ1-1 gives the full variable domain: DAMVIQNPRYQVTQFGKPVTLSCSQTLNHNVMYWYQQKSSQAPKLLFHYYDKDFNNEADTPDNFQSRRPNTSFCFLDIRSPGLGDTAMYLCATSRGDAHTEAFFGQGTRLTVV.

This clone was observed a single time. The rearrangement joins TRBV29-1 to TRBJ1-1; no reliable D call. V gave up 0 bases and J gave up 9 bases, with 8 bases separating them. CDR1 and CDR2 from the germline V gene are SQVTM and ANQGSEA. This CDR3 spans 11 amino acids. The DNA of the CDR3 is TGCAGCGTTGAAGATGACGGTAAAGCTTTCTTT. Its translation: CSVEDDGKAFF.

J is TRBJ2-1 and V is TRBV4-1, with D possibly called TRBD1 or TRBD2 (5 bases each). The V end lost 7 bases, the J end lost 6 bases, and 13 bases lay between the germline ends. CDR3 size: 13 residues. Germline V gene sequence: CDR1 MGHRA, CDR2 YSYEKL. The CDR3 sequence: CASNRPGSNEQFF. In DNA form, the CDR3 reads TGCGCCAGCAATCGGCCAGGGAGCAATGAGCAGTTCTTC.

The chain is built from TRBV28 and TRBJ1-2; D might be TRBD1 (5 bases). The germline V and J ends were trimmed by 3 bases and 4 bases, with 12 bases remaining between them. CDR1 is MDHEN, CDR2 SYDVKM, per germline. The CDR3 has 14 residues. CDR3 nucleotides: TGTGCCAGCAGTTTGGCCGGGGGGATCTATGGCTACACCTTC. Translation gives CASSLAGGIYGYTF.

A word on this clone: A read error may account for a junction end that differs from germline. V is TRBV5-6 and J is TRBJ1-1, with 8 bases that match TRBD1. The V gene's germline CDR1 is SGHDT and CDR2 YYEEEE. This CDR3 has 14 amino acids. CDR3 sequence (DNA): TGTGCCAGCAGTTTGGGACAGGCCGACACTGAAGCTTTCTTT. It specifies CASSLGQADTEAFF. Full variable domain (missing parts from reference TRBV5-6 and TRBJ1-1): DAGVTQSPTHLIKTRGQQVTLRCSPKSGHDTVSWYQQALGQGPQFIFQYYEEEERQRGNFPDRFSGHQFPNYSSELNVNALLLGDSALYLCASSLGQADTEAFFGQGTRLTVV.

This clone has a handful of counts. This rearrangement joins TRBV10-3 to TRBJ2-1; 10 positions agree with TRBD2. Losses at the gene ends were 8 bases for V and 10 bases for J; bases not matched to a gene: 5. The CDR3 has 12 amino acids. From germline, CDR1 is ENHRY and CDR2 SYGVKD. CDR3 DNA sequence: TGTGCCATCTCCCTAGCGGGAGACGAGCAGTTCTTC. This codes for CAISLAGDEQFF.

This clone was observed a few times. This specimen includes other DNA sequences encoding the same CDR3. V and J are TRBV5-1 and TRBJ2-2; D is unresolved. V was trimmed by 1 base and J by 2 bases, leaving 9 bases between them. CDR3 length equals 15 residues. In germline, CDR1 is SGHRS, CDR2 YFSETQ. The CDR3 nucleotides read TGCGCCAGCAGCTTGCAACAGAGTAACACCGGGGAGCTGTTTTTT. Encoded protein: CASSLQQSNTGELFF.

V is TRBV7-3 and J is TRBJ2-1; 7 bases map to TRBD2. Germline V gives CDR1 SGHTA, CDR2 FQGTGA. Trimming at V came to 11 bases and at J to 7 bases, leaving 8 bases not matched to a gene. The length of the CDR3 is 12 residues. The chain's CDR3 is CAAGEGPNEQFF. As DNA, the CDR3 is TGTGCCGCGGGAGAGGGGCCAAATGAGCAGTTCTTC.

The genes are TRBV28 and TRBJ1-2; 9 bases line up with TRBD1. Germline V CDR1 and CDR2: MDHEN, SYDVKM. The CDR3 totals 16 residues. V was pared by 6 bases and J by 8 bases, with 16 bases of the junction left unmatched. CDR3 in amino acids: CASSRGQGGLVGGYTF. The CDR3 region has the DNA TGTGCCAGCAGCAGGGGACAGGGAGGCCTGGTGGGAGGCTACACCTTC.

Of note for this clone: Other DNA sequences in the same sample also yield this CDR3. The chain combines TRBV19 with TRBJ2-7, with 9 nucleotides matching TRBD1. The V gene end was trimmed by 4 bases and the J gene end by 4 bases; junction bases not matched to a gene: 2. Germline values: CDR1 LNHDA, CDR2 SQIVND (reference sequence). The CDR3 contains 13 residues. CDR3 DNA sequence: TGTGCCAGTAGTACCGACAGGGGGTACGAGCAGTACTTC. This gives the protein CASSTDRGYEQYF.

This sequence joins TRBV10-3 and TRBJ1-2; D not resolved. The CDR3 covers 14 residues. Germline CDR1 reads ENHRY; CDR2 reads SYGVKD. V was cut by 2 bases and J by 0 bases, with 7 bases left in between. CDR3 sequence: CAISERAANYGYTF. The CDR3 bases are TGTGCCATCAGTGAGAGGGCAGCTAACTATGGCTACACCTTC.

V usage is TRBV6-6 and J usage is TRBJ2-5, with 7 bases that match TRBD1. Unmatched junction bases numbered 3, after V lost 2 bases and J lost 3 bases. The CDR3 is 14 amino acids. Germline V lookup: CDR1 MNHNY, CDR2 SVGAGI (reference sequence). The CDR3 sequence: CASSYLTGKETQYF. The CDR3 DNA follows: TGTGCCAGCAGTTACCTGACAGGGAAAGAGACCCAGTACTTC.

This clone was observed a handful of times. V usage is TRBV5-6 and J usage is TRBJ2-1, with 12 bases that match TRBD2. This CDR3 region has 15 residues. CDR1 and CDR2 from the germline V gene are SGHDT and YYEEEE. Trimming removed 4 bases from V and 6 bases from J; junction bases left unmatched: 5. The DNA for the CDR3 is TGTGCCAGCAGCACCCTAGCGGGAGGGATCAATGAGCAGTTCTTC. This encodes CASSTLAGGINEQFF.